The 14 T cell receptor beta chains presented below share a single source sample, sequenced in a study of blood T cell repertoires in COVID-19. The repertoire was sequenced with immunoSEQ multiplex PCR; TCRdb's copy has only in-frame clones and lacks some. The data contain some 46,000 clones, about 80% of them seen just once; the ten biggest clones take up less than 25%. The sample was peripheral blood. These TCRs come from a woman in her sixties or seventies with acute or convalescent COVID-19.

The chain employs TRBV30 and TRBJ2-2; a weak D match, TRBD2 (7 bases). V lost 4 bases to trimming and J lost 0 bases, with 12 bases between them. CDR1 and CDR2 from the germline V gene are GTSNPN and SVGIG (reference sequence). The CDR3 contains 15 residues. CDR3 sequence reads: CAWMGGGSNTGELFF. The DNA for the CDR3 is TGTGCCTGGATGGGCGGGGGCTCGAACACCGGGGAGCTGTTTTTT.

The chain is built from TRBV7-2 and TRBJ2-2; TRBD1 matches 7 bases. Germline V gene sequence: CDR1 SGHTA, CDR2 FQGNSA. V shed 3 bases and J 1 base; nucleotides not matched to a gene: 5. The CDR3 loop spans 16 amino acids. CDR3 in amino acids: CASSFYRTGNTGELFF. The CDR3 bases are TGTGCCAGCAGCTTTTATAGGACAGGGAACACCGGGGAGCTGTTTTTT.

The rearrangement uses TRBV3-1 (or the pseudogene TRBV3-2) and TRBJ2-5, with D unclear. Trimming pared 4 bases from V and 4 bases from J, leaving 10 bases between. CDR3 length: 13 residues. CDR1 and CDR2 from the germline V gene are LGHDT and YNNKEL (reference sequence). DNA for the CDR3: TGTGCCAGCAGCCGAGAGAGGCGAGAGACCCAGTACTTC. Protein: CASSRERRETQYF.

CDR3 in amino acids: CAISESVFTQGLSSGYTF. Written as DNA, the CDR3 is TGTGCCATCAGTGAATCGGTCTTTACACAGGGCCTATCCTCGGGCTACACCTTC. The chain has TRBV10-3 and TRBJ1-2; D perhaps matches TRBD1 (6 bases). The CDR3 loop spans 18 amino acids. The V end lost 3 bases, the J end lost 8 bases, and 28 bases lay between the germline ends. The germline V gene has CDR1 ENHRY and CDR2 SYGVKD.

This clone turned up a few times. The chain links TRBV14 to TRBJ2-3; weak D call: TRBD2 (7 bases). V gave up 4 bases and J gave up 3 bases, with 20 bases separating them. The CDR3 loop spans 17 amino acids. CDR1 is SGHDN, CDR2 FVKESK, per germline. CDR3 residues: CASSRPGGLRGTDTQYF. The CDR3 DNA reads TGTGCCAGCAGCCGGCCGGGAGGACTGAGGGGGACAGATACGCAGTATTTT. The full variable domain, its missing parts supplied by reference TRBV14 and TRBJ2-3, is EAGVTQFPSHSVIEKGQTVTLRCDPISGHDNLYWYRRVMGKEIKFLLHFVKESKQDESGMPNNRFLAERTGGTYSTLKVQPAELEDSGVYFCASSRPGGLRGTDTQYFGPGTRLTVL.

This chain uses TRBV7-9 with TRBJ1-1, with TRBD1 matching 7 bases. Germline CDR1 reads SEHNR; CDR2 reads FQNEAQ (reference sequence). The CDR3 spans 16 residues. The V gene end was trimmed by 5 bases and the J gene end by 3 bases; junction bases not matched to a gene: 12. In DNA, the CDR3 is TGTGCCAGCAGCCCAGACAGGGTTGGAGGGGACACTGAAGCTTTCTTT. This encodes CASSPDRVGGDTEAFF.

This clone was observed a few times. The V call is TRBV9, the J call TRBJ1-4; the D is unclear. CDR1 and CDR2 from the germline V gene are SGDLS and YYNGEE. V was cut by 4 bases and J by 4 bases, with 20 bases left in between. CDR3 size: 17 residues. In DNA, the CDR3 is TGTGCCAGCAGCCGAAGTCACGGACGGGGTAGTAATGAAAAACTGTTTTTT. It translates to CASSRSHGRGSNEKLFF.

This chain uses TRBV5-6 with TRBJ1-1; the D is unclear. Germline V lookup: CDR1 SGHDT, CDR2 YYEEEE. Trimming shortened V by 1 base and J by 3 bases, and 7 bases separated the two germline ends. The CDR3 is made up of 13 amino acids. CDR3 sequence reads: CASSLLLDTEAFF. The DNA of the CDR3 is TGTGCCAGCAGCTTGCTCCTTGACACTGAAGCTTTCTTT.

The V and J genes are TRBV27 and TRBJ2-3; TRBD2 matches at 9 bases. This CDR3 comprises 15 residues. V shed 6 bases and J 1 base; nucleotides not matched to a gene: 5. CDR1 and CDR2 (germline): MNHEY, SMNVEV (reference sequence). The CDR3 sequence: CASRASGARTDTQYF. The CDR3 region has the DNA TGTGCCAGCAGAGCTAGCGGGGCTCGCACAGATACGCAGTATTTT.

The rearrangement links TRBV2 to TRBJ1-4; a possible D gene is TRBD1 (5 bases). Germline values: CDR1 SNHLY, CDR2 FYNNEI. The CDR3 has 12 residues. Trimming took 8 bases from V and 7 from J, leaving 11 bases between them. This CDR3 reads CASLQAGEKLFF. Here the CDR3 DNA reads TGTGCCAGCCTACAGGCAGGTGAAAAACTGTTTTTT.

The genes are TRBV5-1 and TRBJ1-2, with 10 positions matching TRBD1. The CDR3 spans 13 residues. Germline V CDR1 and CDR2: SGHRS, YFSETQ. Trimming at V came to 7 bases and at J to 5 bases, leaving 5 bases not matched to a gene. CDR3 amino acids: CASAGQGEYGYTF. The CDR3 DNA reads TGCGCCAGCGCTGGACAGGGGGAATATGGCTACACCTTC.

This clone is categorized as medium-sized. One end of the junction fails to match germline, which may point to a read error. CDR3 sequence reads: CASSQELDYSHEQYF. DNA of the CDR3: TGTGCCAGCAGCCAAGAGTTAGACTACTCCCACGAGCAGTACTTC. The chain couples TRBV5-4 to TRBJ2-7; tentatively, D is TRBD2 (5 bases). The CDR3 loop spans 15 amino acids. The V gene's germline CDR1 is SGHNT and CDR2 YYREEE (reference sequence).

The genes are TRBV11-2 and TRBJ2-1; 10 bases are a match to TRBD2. This CDR3 comprises 18 residues. CDR1 and CDR2 from the germline V gene are SGHAT and FQNNGV. After removal of 1 base from V and 8 bases from J, the junction contained 14 bases not matched to a gene. The CDR3 reads CASSLGASGGLFPDEQFF. The CDR3 region has the DNA TGTGCCAGCAGCTTAGGGGCTAGCGGGGGTCTTTTCCCCGATGAGCAGTTCTTC.

The gene calls are TRBV7-9 and TRBJ2-7; no firm D call. The germline gives CDR1 SEHNR, CDR2 FQNEAQ (reference sequence). Trimming stripped 6 bases from V and 5 bases from J, with 14 bases between. The CDR3 is 13 amino acids. The CDR3 is CASSRHGGHEQYF. In DNA, the CDR3 is TGTGCCAGCAGTAGACACGGTGGCCACGAGCAGTACTTC. Variable domain in full (rest from reference TRBV7-9 and TRBJ2-7): DTGVSQNPRHKITKRGQNVTFRCDPISEHNRLYWYRQTLGQGPEFLTYFQNEAQLEKSRLLSDRFSAERPKGSFSTLEIQRTEQGDSAMYLCASSRHGGHEQYFGPGTRLTVT.